This T cell receptor (beta chain) was identified in a study of OX40 agonist ivuxolimab in advanced cancers. The overall study: Checkpoint inhibitors had been given previously to roughly 36% of patients.

The CDR3 runs to 13 residues. The germline V gene encodes CDR1 MNHEY and CDR2 SVGAGI. V gave up 5 bases and J gave up 5 bases; unmatched junction bases: 3. Only in-frame clones appear in the TCRdb table, and some are missing; sequencing was by immunoSEQ multiplex PCR. The sample lists about 28,000 clones, 84% occurring once. Sample: CD4+ or CD8+ T cells sorted from blood, taken in a trial of the OX40 agonist ivuxolimab. V is TRBV6-5 and J is TRBJ2-1; TRBD1 matches at 7 bases. The source is an adult with an advanced solid tumor such as melanoma, head and neck, liver or kidney cancer. For the CDR3, the DNA is TGTGCCAGCAGTAGGGGGCTCCACAATGAGCAGTTCTTC. Translation: CASSRGLHNEQFF.